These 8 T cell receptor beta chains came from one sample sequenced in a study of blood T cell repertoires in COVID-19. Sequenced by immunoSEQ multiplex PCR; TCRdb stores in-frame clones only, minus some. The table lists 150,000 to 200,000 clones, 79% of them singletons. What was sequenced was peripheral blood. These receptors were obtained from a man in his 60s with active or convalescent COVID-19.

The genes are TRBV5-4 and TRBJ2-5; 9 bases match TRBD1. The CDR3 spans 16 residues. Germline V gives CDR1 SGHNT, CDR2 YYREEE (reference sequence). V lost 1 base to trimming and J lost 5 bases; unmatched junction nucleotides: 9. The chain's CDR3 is CASSLSAGQGLETQYF. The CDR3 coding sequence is TGTGCCAGCAGCTTGTCAGCGGGACAGGGTTTGGAGACCCAGTACTTC.

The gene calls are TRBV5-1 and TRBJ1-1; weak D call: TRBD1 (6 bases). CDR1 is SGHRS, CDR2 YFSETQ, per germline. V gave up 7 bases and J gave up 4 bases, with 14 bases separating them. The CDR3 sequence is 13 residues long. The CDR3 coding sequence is TGCGCCAGCGGAACCCAGGGGCCCACTGAAGCTTTCTTT. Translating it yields CASGTQGPTEAFF.

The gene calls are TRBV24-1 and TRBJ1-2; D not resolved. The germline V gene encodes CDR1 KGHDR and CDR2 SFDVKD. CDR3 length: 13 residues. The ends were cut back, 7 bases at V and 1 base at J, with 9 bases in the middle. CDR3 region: CATSVRGNYGYTF. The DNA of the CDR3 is TGTGCCACCAGCGTGCGGGGTAACTATGGCTACACCTTC.

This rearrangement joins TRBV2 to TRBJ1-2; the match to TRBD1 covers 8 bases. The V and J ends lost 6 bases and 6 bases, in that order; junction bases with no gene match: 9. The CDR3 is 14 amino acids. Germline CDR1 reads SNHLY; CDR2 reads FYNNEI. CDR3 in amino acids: CASSAKRQGHGYTF. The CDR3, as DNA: TGTGCCAGCAGCGCGAAAAGACAGGGGCATGGCTACACCTTC.

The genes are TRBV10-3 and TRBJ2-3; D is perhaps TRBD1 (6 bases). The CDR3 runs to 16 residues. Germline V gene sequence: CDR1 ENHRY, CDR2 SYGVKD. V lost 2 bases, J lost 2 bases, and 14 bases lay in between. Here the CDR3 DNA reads TGTGCCATCAGTGAGGGCTCCACAGGGAACACAGATACGCAGTATTTT. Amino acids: CAISEGSTGNTDTQYF.

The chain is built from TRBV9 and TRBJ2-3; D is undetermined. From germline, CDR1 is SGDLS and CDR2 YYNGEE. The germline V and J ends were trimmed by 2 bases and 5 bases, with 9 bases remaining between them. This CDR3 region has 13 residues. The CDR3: CASSVQIRDTQYF. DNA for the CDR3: TGTGCCAGCAGCGTCCAGATCAGAGATACGCAGTATTTT. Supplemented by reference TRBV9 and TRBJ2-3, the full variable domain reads DSGVTQTPKHLITATGQRVTLRCSPRSGDLSVYWYQQSLDQGLQFLIQYYNGEERAKGNILERFSAQQFPDLHSELNLSSLELGDSALYFCASSVQIRDTQYFGPGTRLTVL.

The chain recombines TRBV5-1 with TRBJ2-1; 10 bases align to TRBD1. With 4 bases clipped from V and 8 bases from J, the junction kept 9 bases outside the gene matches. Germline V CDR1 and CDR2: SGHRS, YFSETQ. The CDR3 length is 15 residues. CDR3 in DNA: TGCGCCAGCAGCCTTGGGACAGGGGCTCAGTATGAGCAGTTCTTC. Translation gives CASSLGTGAQYEQFF.

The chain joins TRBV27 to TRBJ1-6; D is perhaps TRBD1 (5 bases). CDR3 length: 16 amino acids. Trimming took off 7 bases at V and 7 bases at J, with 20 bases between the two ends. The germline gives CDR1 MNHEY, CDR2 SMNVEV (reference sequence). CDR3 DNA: TGTGCCAGCAAACCTTCGGGGGGGGGAATAAATTCACCCCTCCACTTT. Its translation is CASKPSGGGINSPLHF.